This T cell receptor beta chain was identified during a study of cytomegalovirus exposure and HLA in healthy donors. The wider study: Samples from HLA-typed donors yielded 65 million to 90 million unique TCRs in an early data release. Clustering assigned 70% to 90% of the approximately 400 genotyped donors to the Caucasian-associated ancestry cluster.

Broader study findings: An analysis was carried out later, and it reportedly showed fewer N-insertions in an Asian-associated ancestry cluster than the approximately 700-donor mean.

This clone has only a few counts. Its specificity is not known. The PCR employed 60 Vbeta primers together with 13 Jbeta primers. The repertoire was sequenced with immunoSEQ multiplex PCR; TCRdb's copy has only in-frame clones and lacks some. The sample includes more than 140,000 clones, 64% of them seen just once. There are 13 residues in the CDR3. V lost 8 bases, J lost 7 bases, and 7 bases stayed unmatched. Germline CDR1 is LNHNV and CDR2 is YYDKDF (reference sequence). The sample consisted of PBMCs. This chain links TRBV15 with TRBJ2-2; 7 positions match TRBD1. This receptor was obtained from a woman in her 30s in good health and CMV-seropositive. The chain's CDR3 is CATEGGGVGELFF. CDR3 DNA sequence: TGTGCCACCGAAGGGGGCGGTGTCGGGGAGCTGTTTTTT.